This T cell receptor beta chain was sequenced during a study of shared clonotypes between healthy human individuals. As for the study in general: In total, the donors were two women and a few men aged 18 to 49.

All the donors were Caucasian adults who lived in Nashville, Tennessee. Germline CDR1 and CDR2: MNHNS and SASEGT. The CDR3 contains 14 residues. V was shortened by 6 bases and J by 2 bases, with 14 bases between the two germline ends. Generated by immunoSEQ multiplex PCR, the TCRdb table keeps only in-frame clones and is missing some. The sample has approximately 2,300,000 clones, roughly 92% seen once. This chain joins TRBV6-1 and TRBJ2-7, with D perhaps TRBD1 (6 bases). This TCR derives from a man aged 18 to 30 in good health. Some clones in this sample may be carry-over from other donors' samples. Sequencing used naive CD4+ T cells from PBMCs. Subset in this sample: CD45RA+ positively selected. CDR3 loop: CASRGQYGAYEQYF. The CDR3 DNA is TGTGCCAGCAGGGGACAATACGGTGCCTACGAGCAGTACTTC.